This TCR beta chain was recorded in a study of blood T cell repertoires in COVID-19. Across the study: Samples representing acute and convalescent COVID-19 were sourced from the United States, Italy and Spain. T cells, B-cell-depleted T cells, or PBMCs provided the cDNA or gDNA that served as material.

Methods used by the authors: Quantification of nucleated cells was approximated via reference gene primer amplification. The method was immunoSEQ multiplex PCR; TCRdb's version includes in-frame clones alone and lacks a portion of them. Clone size and V and J calls were adopted from that table, with D and trimming inferred from the DNA. The table includes 300,000 or so clones, around 86% detected once. V was trimmed by 3 bases and J by 4 bases, leaving 15 bases between them. From germline, CDR1 is GTSNPN and CDR2 SVGIG (reference sequence). The CDR3 runs 14 residues. The chain combines TRBV30 with TRBJ2-5; possibly TRBD1 for D (7 bases). This clonotype was obtained from a man in his fifties with active or convalescent COVID-19. The sample comprised peripheral blood. CDR3 bases: TGTGCCTGGAGCGCACAGGGGAGGCGAGAGACCCAGTACTTC. As protein: CAWSAQGRRETQYF.